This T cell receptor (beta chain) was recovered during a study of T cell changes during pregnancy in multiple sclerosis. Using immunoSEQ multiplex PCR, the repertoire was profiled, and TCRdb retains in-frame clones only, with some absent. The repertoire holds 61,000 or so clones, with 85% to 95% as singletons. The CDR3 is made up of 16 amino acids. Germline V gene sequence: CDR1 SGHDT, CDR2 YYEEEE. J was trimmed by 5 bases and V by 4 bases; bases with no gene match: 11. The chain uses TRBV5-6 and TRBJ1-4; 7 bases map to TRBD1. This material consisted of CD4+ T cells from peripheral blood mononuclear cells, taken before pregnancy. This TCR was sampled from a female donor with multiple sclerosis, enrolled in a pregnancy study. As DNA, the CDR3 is TGTGCCAGCAGCCCCAGGGGGATGGGGAAAAATGAAAAACTGTTTTTT. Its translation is CASSPRGMGKNEKLFF. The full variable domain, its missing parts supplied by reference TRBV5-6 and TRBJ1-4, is DAGVTQSPTHLIKTRGQQVTLRCSPKSGHDTVSWYQQALGQGPQFIFQYYEEEERQRGNFPDRFSGHQFPNYSSELNVNALLLGDSALYLCASSPRGMGKNEKLFFGSGTQLSVL.